This TCR beta chain was sequenced during a study of blood T cell repertoires in COVID-19. Study information: COVID-19 samples collected from the United States, Italy and Spain covered acute and convalescent phases.

V was shortened by 3 bases and J by 8 bases, with 10 bases between the two germline ends. Germline CDR1 LNHDA, CDR2 SQIVND (reference sequence). CDR3 length equals 13 residues. In the study's own analysis: The assay estimated nucleated cells by amplifying reference gene primers. Libraries were prepared by immunoSEQ multiplex PCR; TCRdb keeps only in-frame clonotypes and omits some of them. D and trimming were read from the DNA, whereas the V and J calls and clone size are those reported in that table. This sample has 100,000 to 150,000 clones, with 75% to 90% found just once. The chain employs TRBV19 and TRBJ2-2; possible D gene TRBD1, 6 bases. This sequence was found in a woman of 80 years or more with COVID-19, enrolled during active disease. Sequencing was performed on peripheral blood. DNA of the CDR3: TGTGCCAGTAGTATCAGGGGAGCTGGGGAGCTGTTTTTT. As protein: CASSIRGAGELFF.